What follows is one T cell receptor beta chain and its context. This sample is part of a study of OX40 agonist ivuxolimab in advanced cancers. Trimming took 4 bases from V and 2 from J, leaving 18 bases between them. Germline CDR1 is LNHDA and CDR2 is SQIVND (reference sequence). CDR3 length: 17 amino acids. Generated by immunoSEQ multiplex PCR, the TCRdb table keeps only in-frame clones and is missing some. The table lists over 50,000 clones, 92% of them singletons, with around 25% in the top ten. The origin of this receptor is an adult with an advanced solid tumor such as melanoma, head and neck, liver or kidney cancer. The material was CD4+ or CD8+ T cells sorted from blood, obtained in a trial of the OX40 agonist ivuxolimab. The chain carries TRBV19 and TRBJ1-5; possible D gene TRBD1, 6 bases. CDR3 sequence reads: CASSNGGRGRGNQPQHF. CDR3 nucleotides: TGTGCCAGTAGTAACGGAGGCAGGGGAAGGGGCAATCAGCCCCAGCATTTT.